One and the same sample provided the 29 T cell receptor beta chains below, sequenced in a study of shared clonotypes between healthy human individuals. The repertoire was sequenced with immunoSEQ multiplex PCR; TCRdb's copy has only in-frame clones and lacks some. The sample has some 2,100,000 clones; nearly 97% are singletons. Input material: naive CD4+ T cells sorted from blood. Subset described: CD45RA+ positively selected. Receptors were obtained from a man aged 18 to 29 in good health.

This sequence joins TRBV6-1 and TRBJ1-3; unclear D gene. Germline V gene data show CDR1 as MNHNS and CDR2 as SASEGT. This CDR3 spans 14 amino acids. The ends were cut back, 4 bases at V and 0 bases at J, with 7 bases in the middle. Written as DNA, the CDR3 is TGTGCCAGCAGTGCCCAGCTCTCTGGAAACACCATATATTTT. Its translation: CASSAQLSGNTIYF.

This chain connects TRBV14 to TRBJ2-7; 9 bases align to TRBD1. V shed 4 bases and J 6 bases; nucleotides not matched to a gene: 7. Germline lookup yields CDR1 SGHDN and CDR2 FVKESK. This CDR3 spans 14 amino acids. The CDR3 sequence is CASSPSDRGGEQYF. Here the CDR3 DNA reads TGTGCCAGCAGCCCTTCGGACAGGGGAGGCGAGCAGTACTTC.

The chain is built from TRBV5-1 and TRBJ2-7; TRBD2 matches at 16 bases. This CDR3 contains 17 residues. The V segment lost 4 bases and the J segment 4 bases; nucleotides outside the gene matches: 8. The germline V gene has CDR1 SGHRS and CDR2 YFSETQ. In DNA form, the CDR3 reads TGCGCCAGCAGCCCCGGGACTAGCGGGAGGGCCTTATACGAGCAGTACTTC. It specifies CASSPGTSGRALYEQYF.

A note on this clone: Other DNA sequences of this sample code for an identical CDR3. This CDR3 reads CASSLIPDTQYF. As DNA, the CDR3 is TGTGCCAGCAGCTTAATACCAGATACGCAGTATTTT. This chain joins TRBV7-2 and TRBJ2-3; unclear D gene. Germline values: CDR1 SGHTA, CDR2 FQGNSA. The CDR3 spans 12 residues. Trimming stripped 2 bases from V and 4 bases from J, with 4 bases between.

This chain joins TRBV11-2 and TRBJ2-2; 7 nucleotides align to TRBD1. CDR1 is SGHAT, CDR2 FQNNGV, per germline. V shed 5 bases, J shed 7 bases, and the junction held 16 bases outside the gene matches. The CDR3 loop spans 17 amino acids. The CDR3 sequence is CASSRVQTGSGSGELFF. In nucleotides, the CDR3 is TGTGCCAGCAGCCGAGTGCAGACAGGGAGTGGTAGCGGGGAGCTGTTTTTT.

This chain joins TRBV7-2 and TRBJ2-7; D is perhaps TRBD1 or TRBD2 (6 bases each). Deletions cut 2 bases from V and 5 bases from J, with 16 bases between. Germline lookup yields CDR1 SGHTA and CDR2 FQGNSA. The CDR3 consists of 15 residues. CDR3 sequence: CASSLIGGLGNEQYF. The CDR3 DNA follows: TGTGCCAGCAGCTTAATAGGGGGACTCGGGAACGAGCAGTACTTC.

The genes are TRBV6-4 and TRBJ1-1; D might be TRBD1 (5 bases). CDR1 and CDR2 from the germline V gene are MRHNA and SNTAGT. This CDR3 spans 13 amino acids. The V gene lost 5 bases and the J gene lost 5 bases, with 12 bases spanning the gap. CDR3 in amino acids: CASSNPGGTEAFF. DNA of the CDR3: TGTGCCAGCAGTAACCCGGGGGGGACTGAAGCTTTCTTT.

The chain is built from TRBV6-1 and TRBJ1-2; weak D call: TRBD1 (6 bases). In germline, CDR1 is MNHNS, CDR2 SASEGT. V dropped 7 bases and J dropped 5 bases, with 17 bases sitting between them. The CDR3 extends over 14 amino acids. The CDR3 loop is CASNGGTGTYGYTF. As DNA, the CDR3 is TGTGCCAGCAATGGTGGTACAGGGACTTATGGCTACACCTTC.

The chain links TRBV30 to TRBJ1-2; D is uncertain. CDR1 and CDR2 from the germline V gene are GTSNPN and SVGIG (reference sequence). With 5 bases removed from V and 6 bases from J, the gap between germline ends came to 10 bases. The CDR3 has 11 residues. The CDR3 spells CAWDRLNGYTF. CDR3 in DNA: TGTGCCTGGGATCGCCTAAATGGCTACACCTTC.

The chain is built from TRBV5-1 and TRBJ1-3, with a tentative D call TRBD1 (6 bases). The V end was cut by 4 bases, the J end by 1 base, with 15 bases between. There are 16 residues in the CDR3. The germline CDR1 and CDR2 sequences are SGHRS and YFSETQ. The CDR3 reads CASSAGWGRSGNTIYF. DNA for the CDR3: TGCGCCAGCAGCGCTGGTTGGGGGCGATCTGGAAACACCATATATTTT.

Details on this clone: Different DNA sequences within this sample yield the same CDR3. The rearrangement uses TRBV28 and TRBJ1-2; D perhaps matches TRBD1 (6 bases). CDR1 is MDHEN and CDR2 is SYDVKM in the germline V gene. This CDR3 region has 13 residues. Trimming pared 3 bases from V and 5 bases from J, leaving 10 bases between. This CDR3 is CASSLGQGYGYTF. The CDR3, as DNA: TGTGCCAGCAGTTTGGGGCAGGGGTATGGCTACACCTTC.

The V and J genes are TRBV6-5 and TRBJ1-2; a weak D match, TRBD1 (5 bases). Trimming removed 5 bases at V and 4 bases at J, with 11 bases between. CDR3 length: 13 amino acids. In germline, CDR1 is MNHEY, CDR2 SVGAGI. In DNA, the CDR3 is TGTGCCAGCAGTCAGGGCCACCGCTATGGCTACACCTTC. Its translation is CASSQGHRYGYTF.

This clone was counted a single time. The CDR3 DNA sequence: TGTGCCAGTAGGGGACAGGTGCACTCCTACGAGCAGTACTTC. Translation gives CASRGQVHSYEQYF. V usage is TRBV19 and J usage is TRBJ2-7, with 8 bases lining up with TRBD1. Germline V lookup: CDR1 LNHDA, CDR2 SQIVND (reference sequence). The trim removed 6 bases at V and 0 bases at J, leaving 4 bases unmatched. CDR3 length: 14 amino acids.

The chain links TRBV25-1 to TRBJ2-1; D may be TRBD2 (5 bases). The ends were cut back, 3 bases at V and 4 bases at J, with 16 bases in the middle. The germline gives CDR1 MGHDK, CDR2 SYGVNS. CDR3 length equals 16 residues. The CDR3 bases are TGTGCCAGCAGTGATGAGGGCAGAAGTCCTTACAATGAGCAGTTCTTC. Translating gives CASSDEGRSPYNEQFF.

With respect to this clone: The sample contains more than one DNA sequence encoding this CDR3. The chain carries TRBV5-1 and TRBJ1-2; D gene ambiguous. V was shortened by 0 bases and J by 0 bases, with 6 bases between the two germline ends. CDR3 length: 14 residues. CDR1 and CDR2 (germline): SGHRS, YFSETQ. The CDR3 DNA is TGCGCCAGCAGCTTGGGCCCGGCTAACTATGGCTACACCTTC. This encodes CASSLGPANYGYTF.

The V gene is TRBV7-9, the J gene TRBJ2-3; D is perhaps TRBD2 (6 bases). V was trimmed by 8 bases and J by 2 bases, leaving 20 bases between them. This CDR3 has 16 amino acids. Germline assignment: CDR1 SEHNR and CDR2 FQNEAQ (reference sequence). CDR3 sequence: CASPVGRGQTTDTQYF. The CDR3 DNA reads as TGTGCCAGCCCTGTGGGGCGGGGCCAAACCACAGATACGCAGTATTTT.

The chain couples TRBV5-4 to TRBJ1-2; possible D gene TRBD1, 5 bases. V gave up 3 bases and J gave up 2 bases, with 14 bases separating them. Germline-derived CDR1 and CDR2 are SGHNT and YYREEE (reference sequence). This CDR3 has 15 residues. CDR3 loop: CASSSGRGTNYGYTF. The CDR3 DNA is TGTGCCAGCAGCTCCGGACGGGGGACGAACTATGGCTACACCTTC.

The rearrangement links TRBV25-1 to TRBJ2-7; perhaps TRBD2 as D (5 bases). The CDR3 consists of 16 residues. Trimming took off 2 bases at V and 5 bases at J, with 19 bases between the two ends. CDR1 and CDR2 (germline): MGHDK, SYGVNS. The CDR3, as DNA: TGTGCCAGCAGTGAACATGATCGAAGGGAGAGGGACGAGCAGTACTTC. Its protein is CASSEHDRRERDEQYF.

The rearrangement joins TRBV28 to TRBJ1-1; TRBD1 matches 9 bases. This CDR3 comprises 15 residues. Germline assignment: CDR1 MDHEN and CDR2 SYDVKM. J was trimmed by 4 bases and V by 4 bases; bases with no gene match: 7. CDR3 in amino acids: CASSYGDREGTEAFF. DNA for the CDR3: TGTGCCAGCAGTTATGGGGACAGGGAGGGCACTGAAGCTTTCTTT.

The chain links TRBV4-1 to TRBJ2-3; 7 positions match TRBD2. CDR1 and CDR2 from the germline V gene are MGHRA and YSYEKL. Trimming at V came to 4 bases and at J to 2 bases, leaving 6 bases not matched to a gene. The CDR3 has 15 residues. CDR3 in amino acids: CASSPSAGDTDTQYF. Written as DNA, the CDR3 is TGCGCCAGCAGCCCCTCGGCGGGGGACACAGATACGCAGTATTTT.

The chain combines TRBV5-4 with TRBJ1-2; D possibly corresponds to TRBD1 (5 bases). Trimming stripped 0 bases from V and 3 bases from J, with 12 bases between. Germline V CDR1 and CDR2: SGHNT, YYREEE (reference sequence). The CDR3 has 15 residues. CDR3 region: CASSLGKGADYGYTF. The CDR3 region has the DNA TGTGCCAGCAGCTTGGGCAAAGGGGCGGACTATGGCTACACCTTC.

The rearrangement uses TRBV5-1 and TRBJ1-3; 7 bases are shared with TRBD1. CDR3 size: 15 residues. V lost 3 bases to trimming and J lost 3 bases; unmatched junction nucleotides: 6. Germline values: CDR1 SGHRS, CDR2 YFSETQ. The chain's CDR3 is CASSSDREVGNTIYF. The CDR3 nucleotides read TGCGCCAGCAGCTCAGACAGGGAGGTTGGAAACACCATATATTTT.

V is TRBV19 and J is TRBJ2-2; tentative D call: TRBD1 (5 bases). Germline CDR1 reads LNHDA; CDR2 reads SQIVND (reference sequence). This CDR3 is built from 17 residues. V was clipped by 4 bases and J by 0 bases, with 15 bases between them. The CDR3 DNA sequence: TGTGCCAGTAGTACCAGTGCAGGGCGAACGAACACCGGGGAGCTGTTTTTT. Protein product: CASSTSAGRTNTGELFF.

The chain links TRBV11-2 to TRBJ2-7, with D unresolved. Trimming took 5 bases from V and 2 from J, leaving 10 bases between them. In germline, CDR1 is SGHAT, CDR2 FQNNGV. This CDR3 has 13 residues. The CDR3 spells CASSPPGPYEQYF. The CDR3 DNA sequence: TGTGCCAGCAGCCCTCCTGGCCCCTACGAGCAGTACTTC.

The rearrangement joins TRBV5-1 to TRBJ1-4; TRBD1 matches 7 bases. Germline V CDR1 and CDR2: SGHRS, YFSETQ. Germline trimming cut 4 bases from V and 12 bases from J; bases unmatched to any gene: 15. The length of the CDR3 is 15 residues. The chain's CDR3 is CASSHGTVPFQELFF. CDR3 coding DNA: TGCGCCAGCAGCCATGGGACAGTACCTTTCCAAGAACTGTTTTTT.

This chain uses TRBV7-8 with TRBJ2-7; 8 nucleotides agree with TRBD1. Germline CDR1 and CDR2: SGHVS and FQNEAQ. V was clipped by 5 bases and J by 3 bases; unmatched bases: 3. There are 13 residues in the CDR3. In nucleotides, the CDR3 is TGTGCCAGCAGCCGGACAGGGATCTACGAGCAGTACTTC. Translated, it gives CASSRTGIYEQYF.

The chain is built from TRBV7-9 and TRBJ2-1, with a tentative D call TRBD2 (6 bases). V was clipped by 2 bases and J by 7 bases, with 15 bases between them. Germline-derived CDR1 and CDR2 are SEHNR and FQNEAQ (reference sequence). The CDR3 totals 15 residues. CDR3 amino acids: CASSLMVSRGNEQFF. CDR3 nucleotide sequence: TGTGCCAGCAGCTTAATGGTCAGCCGGGGGAATGAGCAGTTCTTC.

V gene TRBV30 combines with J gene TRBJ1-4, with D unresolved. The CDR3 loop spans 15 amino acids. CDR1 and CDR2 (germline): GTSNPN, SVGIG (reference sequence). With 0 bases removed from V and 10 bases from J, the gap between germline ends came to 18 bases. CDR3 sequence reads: CAWSVKLGSEGKLFF. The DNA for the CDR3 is TGTGCCTGGAGTGTAAAGCTAGGCAGCGAGGGAAAACTGTTTTTT.

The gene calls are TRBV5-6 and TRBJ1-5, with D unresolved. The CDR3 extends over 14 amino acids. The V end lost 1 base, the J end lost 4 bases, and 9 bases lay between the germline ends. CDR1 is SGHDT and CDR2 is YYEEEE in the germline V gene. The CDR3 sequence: CASSLLQVNQPQHF. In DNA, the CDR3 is TGTGCCAGCAGCTTGCTGCAGGTTAATCAGCCCCAGCATTTT.